The 12 T cell receptor beta chains reported below all come from one sample, sequenced in a study of post-analysis software for immune sequencing data. Unique molecular identifiers had been added to the TCR beta cDNA libraries. MiXCR, applied by TCRdb to the PCR reads, yields one record per CDR3 protein. The table lists hundreds of thousands of distinct CDR3 sequences, roughly 30% of them singletons, with about an eighth in the top ten. Points from the study as a whole: Relative to controls, patients had roughly five TRBV segments at higher frequency, with TRBV5-6, TRBV5-1 and TRBV20-1 among these.

For these TCRs, the target antigens are not known. Material: blood. The receptor source for this set is a girl under 18 with multiple sclerosis.

The sample holds many counts of this clonotype. The chain couples TRBV20-1 to TRBJ2-7; 16 positions match TRBD2. The CDR3 has 16 amino acids. V lost 6 bases and J lost 4; bases outside the gene matches: 9. Germline loops: CDR1 DFQATT, CDR2 SNEGSKA (reference sequence). The CDR3 sequence is CSASGTSGGAGYEQYF. The CDR3 DNA reads as TGCAGTGCCTCCGGGACTAGCGGGGGGGCCGGGTACGAGCAGTACTTC.

This chain joins TRBV7-8 and TRBJ1-2; TRBD1 is a possible D gene (6 bases). Between the trimmed V and J ends, which lost 5 bases and 6 bases, there was a span of 25 bases. Germline assignment: CDR1 SGHVS and CDR2 FQNEAQ. The CDR3 runs to 17 residues. The CDR3 sequence: CASSPKYMEGVTDGYTF. The CDR3 DNA is TGTGCCAGCAGCCCCAAATACATGGAGGGGGTAACGGATGGCTACACCTTC.

This clonotype has at least ten counts. The chain couples TRBV20-1 to TRBJ2-5; 13 positions match TRBD2. V was pared by 0 bases and J by 3 bases, with 10 bases of the junction left unmatched. The CDR3 spans 18 residues. CDR1 and CDR2 from the germline V gene are DFQATT and SNEGSKA (reference sequence). CDR3 amino acids: CSARDPQLAGGPEETQYF. The CDR3 DNA reads as TGCAGTGCTAGAGATCCGCAACTAGCGGGGGGGCCCGAAGAGACCCAGTACTTC.

This clonotype was observed a few times. The CDR3 nucleotides are TGCAGTGCCCTAAGGGGGACGGGACGGCTTTATAATTCACCCCTCCACTTT. Translation: CSALRGTGRLYNSPLHF. The rearrangement links TRBV20-1 to TRBJ1-6, with D maybe TRBD1 (6 bases). The CDR3 sequence is 17 residues long. V was pared by 6 bases and J by 4 bases, with 22 bases between. Germline CDR1 DFQATT, CDR2 SNEGSKA (reference sequence).

The genes are TRBV29-1 and TRBJ1-1; 7 bases align to TRBD1. The trim removed 7 bases at V and 0 bases at J, leaving 5 bases unmatched. This CDR3 is 13 amino acids long. Germline assignment: CDR1 SQVTM and CDR2 ANQGSEA. Here the CDR3 DNA reads TGCAGCGCCCGCAGGGGGATGAACACTGAAGCTTTCTTT. As protein: CSARRGMNTEAFF.

This clonotype appeared a few times. The rearrangement uses TRBV4-1 and TRBJ2-4, with D uncertain. CDR3 length: 15 amino acids. CDR1 and CDR2 from the germline V gene are MGHRA and YSYEKL. With 6 bases removed from V and 0 bases from J, the gap between germline ends came to 12 bases. This CDR3 is CASREGLLAKNIQYF. The DNA of the CDR3 is TGCGCCAGCAGAGAAGGGTTACTAGCCAAAAACATTCAGTACTTC.

This clonotype was observed a handful of times. The V and J genes are TRBV6-5 and TRBJ2-5; D perhaps matches TRBD2 (5 bases). CDR1 and CDR2 from the germline V gene are MNHEY and SVGAGI. Trimming removed 3 bases from V and 5 bases from J, with 10 bases in between. CDR3 length: 13 residues. Here the CDR3 DNA reads TGTGCCAGCAGTTATACTAGTACGGAGACCCAGTACTTC. Its translation is CASSYTSTETQYF.

V gene TRBV4-1 combines with J gene TRBJ2-3, with 8 positions matching TRBD1. This CDR3 contains 18 residues. Per the germline V gene, CDR1 is MGHRA and CDR2 is YSYEKL. Trimming removed 4 bases from V and 0 bases from J; junction bases left unmatched: 12. The CDR3 sequence is CASSPRAYRQGSTDTQYF. The CDR3 DNA reads as TGCGCCAGCAGCCCCCGAGCATACCGACAGGGGAGCACAGATACGCAGTATTTT.

This clonotype was counted a single time. This chain links TRBV6-6 with TRBJ2-3, with D possibly called TRBD1 or TRBD2 (7 bases each). Germline-derived CDR1 and CDR2 are MNHNY and SVGAGI (reference sequence). Trimming removed 6 bases at V and 2 bases at J, with 18 bases between. This CDR3 comprises 16 residues. The CDR3: CASRLPQGGDTDTQYF. CDR3 bases: TGTGCCAGCAGACTGCCTCAGGGGGGGGACACAGATACGCAGTATTTT.

The rearrangement uses TRBV2 and TRBJ2-1; 9 positions match TRBD2. The CDR3 loop spans 16 amino acids. Germline V gives CDR1 SNHLY, CDR2 FYNNEI. The junction had 12 bases not matched to a gene; V was cut back by 4 bases and J by 8 bases. CDR3: CASSGGTSSGIYEQFF. The DNA for the CDR3 is TGTGCCAGCAGTGGAGGGACCTCTAGCGGGATCTATGAGCAGTTCTTC.

The J gene is TRBJ1-1, the V gene TRBV29-1; 8 nucleotides agree with TRBD1. V shed 3 bases, J shed 3 bases, and the junction held 3 bases outside the gene matches. The CDR3 loop spans 13 amino acids. Germline CDR1 reads SQVTM; CDR2 reads ANQGSEA. CDR3 sequence (DNA): TGCAGCGTTGAGGGACAGGAGTACACTGAAGCTTTCTTT. Protein product: CSVEGQEYTEAFF.

This clonotype showed up just a few times. The chain joins TRBV5-5 to TRBJ2-3; D not resolved. Germline assignment: CDR1 SGHKS and CDR2 YYEKEE (reference sequence). The CDR3 totals 15 residues. The V gene lost 2 bases and the J gene lost 3 bases, with 13 bases spanning the gap. The CDR3 DNA sequence: TGTGCCAGCAGCTTCGGCTTATCCCTAACAGATACGCAGTATTTT. Amino acids: CASSFGLSLTDTQYF.